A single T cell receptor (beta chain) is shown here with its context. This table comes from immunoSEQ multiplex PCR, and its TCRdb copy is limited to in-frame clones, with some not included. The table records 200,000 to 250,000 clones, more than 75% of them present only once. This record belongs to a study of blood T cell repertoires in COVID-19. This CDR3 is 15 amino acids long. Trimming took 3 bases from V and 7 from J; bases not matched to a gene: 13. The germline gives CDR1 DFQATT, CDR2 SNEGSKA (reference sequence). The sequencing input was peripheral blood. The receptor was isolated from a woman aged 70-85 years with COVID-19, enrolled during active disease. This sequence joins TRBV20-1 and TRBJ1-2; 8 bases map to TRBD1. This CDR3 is CSASPRDRRTSGYTF. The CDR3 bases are TGCAGTGCTAGTCCCCGGGACAGGAGGACGAGTGGCTACACCTTC.